The entry below describes one T cell receptor (beta chain). Germline-derived CDR1 and CDR2 are MNHEY and SVGAGI. This CDR3 comprises 13 residues. V gave up 8 bases and J gave up 3 bases, with 14 bases separating them. The sample is drawn from a study of blood T cells in healthy people across ages. For the second PCR, which ran for 7 to 11 cycles, a sample-barcoded 5' primer and a J-beta primer mix were used. Each cDNA molecule was tagged by a template-switch adaptor that had 12 random nucleotides. TCRdb recomputed calls from the 5' RACE reads with MiXCR, one row per CDR3 protein. This table holds 550,000 to 750,000 distinct CDR3 sequences, more than 20% found once.

This TCR was recovered from a man between 65 and 85 years old in good health. The chain combines TRBV6-5 with TRBJ2-7, with D perhaps matching TRBD2 (5 bases). Sequencing used blood. As DNA, the CDR3 is TGTGCCAGCCATGTACTGGCGGGCTACGAGCAGTACTTC. It codes for CASHVLAGYEQYF.